These 27 T cell receptor beta chains were sequenced from one sample in a study of blood T cell repertoires in COVID-19 (TCRdb year 2020). The library came from the immunoSEQ multiplex PCR assay. The table was pulled from immuneACCESS by TCRdb, which kept in-frame rearrangements only. Such tables lose some clones; where checked, under half of the loss comes from unresolved V genes, and the rest has no known cause. Within this sample are 200,000 to 250,000 clones, with about nine tenths of them counted one time only. The ten most abundant clones make up roughly 2.5% of the sample. The specimen sequenced was PBMCs or T cells enriched from blood (not recorded which). The receptors come from a young woman who had recovered from COVID-19.

The chain uses TRBV7-8 and TRBJ2-1; D is possibly TRBD2 (5 bases). Trimming shortened V by 7 bases and J by 7 bases, and 14 bases separated the two germline ends. CDR3 length: 13 amino acids. Per germline, CDR1 SGHVS and CDR2 FQNEAQ. The DNA of the CDR3 is TGTGCCAGCACCCGAGGACTGTGGAATGAGCAGTTCTTC. It translates to CASTRGLWNEQFF.

This chain links TRBV5-4 with TRBJ2-5, with a possible D match to TRBD1 (8 bases). The V end was cut by 0 bases, the J end by 0 bases, with 15 bases between. CDR3 length equals 17 residues. Germline loops: CDR1 SGHNT, CDR2 YYREEE (reference sequence). CDR3 residues: CASSLADRDYYQETQYF. CDR3 coding DNA: TGTGCCAGCAGCTTGGCGGACAGGGACTATTACCAAGAGACCCAGTACTTC.

The chain joins TRBV12-3 or TRBV12-4 to TRBJ2-1, with 7 positions matching TRBD2. This CDR3 has 13 amino acids. With 6 bases clipped from V and 9 bases from J, the junction kept 8 bases outside the gene matches. The CDR3 loop is CASSRTSYSEQFF. CDR3 nucleotides: TGTGCCAGCAGCAGGACTAGTTACTCTGAGCAGTTCTTC.

The rearrangement joins TRBV6-5 to TRBJ2-1; 10 bases align to TRBD1. V lost 0 bases to trimming and J lost 6 bases; unmatched junction nucleotides: 5. Germline V gene sequence: CDR1 MNHEY, CDR2 SVGAGI. The CDR3 is 16 residues long. The CDR3 coding sequence is TGTGCCAGCAGTTACTCAGGGGGACAGGGGTTCAATGAGCAGTTCTTC. It yields the protein CASSYSGGQGFNEQFF.

The chain joins TRBV7-9 to TRBJ2-3; tentative D call: TRBD2 (7 bases). Germline loops: CDR1 SEHNR, CDR2 FQNEAQ (reference sequence). Trimming took off 3 bases at V and 4 bases at J, with 11 bases between the two ends. This CDR3 is 14 amino acids long. This CDR3 is CASSFLGGADTQYF. The DNA of the CDR3 is TGTGCCAGCAGCTTTCTAGGGGGGGCAGATACGCAGTATTTT.

The J gene is TRBJ1-4, the V gene TRBV28; D ambiguous. Germline CDR1 reads MDHEN; CDR2 reads SYDVKM. This CDR3 is built from 12 residues. Trimming removed 1 base from V and 8 bases from J, with 5 bases in between. The CDR3 DNA sequence: TGTGCCAGCAGTTTATCGGGAGAAAAACTGTTTTTT. Its protein product is CASSLSGEKLFF.

The genes are TRBV15 and TRBJ2-1; 11 nucleotides match TRBD1. J was trimmed by 1 base and V by 4 bases; bases with no gene match: 18. Germline V gene data show CDR1 as LNHNV and CDR2 as YYDKDF (reference sequence). The CDR3 has 21 amino acids. The CDR3 spells CATSKGQGAIPPLLSYNEQFF. The CDR3 DNA reads as TGTGCCACCAGCAAAGGACAGGGGGCGATTCCCCCCTTGCTTTCCTACAATGAGCAGTTCTTC.

This clone was detected once. This sequence joins TRBV5-1 and TRBJ1-2; weak D call: TRBD1 (5 bases). Between the trimmed V and J ends, which lost 2 bases and 5 bases, there was a span of 13 bases. Germline loops: CDR1 SGHRS, CDR2 YFSETQ. The CDR3 covers 14 residues. The CDR3: CASSLSQGGYGYTF. For the CDR3, the DNA is TGCGCCAGCAGCTTAAGCCAGGGAGGGTATGGCTACACCTTC.

The genes are TRBV27 and TRBJ1-4, with TRBD1 matching 7 bases. Germline V CDR1 and CDR2: MNHEY, SMNVEV (reference sequence). This CDR3 region has 15 residues. The V segment lost 6 bases and the J segment 6 bases; nucleotides outside the gene matches: 10. The DNA of the CDR3 is TGTGCCAGCAGGCCATTGGCAGGGGGTCATGAAAAACTGTTTTTT. Its translation is CASRPLAGGHEKLFF.

The V gene is TRBV7-9, the J gene TRBJ2-1; 10 bases agree with TRBD1. The germline gives CDR1 SEHNR, CDR2 FQNEAQ (reference sequence). Losses at the gene ends were 5 bases for V and 6 bases for J; bases not matched to a gene: 7. The CDR3 runs 15 residues. CDR3 in DNA: TGTGCCAGCAGCCACCGGGACAGGGGAAGCAATGAGCAGTTCTTC. This codes for CASSHRDRGSNEQFF. The variable domain in full, with the rest retrieved from reference TRBV7-9 and TRBJ2-1, is DTGVSQNPRHKITKRGQNVTFRCDPISEHNRLYWYRQTLGQGPEFLTYFQNEAQLEKSRLLSDRFSAERPKGSFSTLEIQRTEQGDSAMYLCASSHRDRGSNEQFFGPGTRLTVL.

The rearrangement links TRBV19 to TRBJ2-3; TRBD2 matches at 8 bases. Germline loops: CDR1 LNHDA, CDR2 SQIVND (reference sequence). This CDR3 region has 14 residues. V lost 3 bases, J lost 3 bases, and 2 bases stayed unmatched. DNA for the CDR3: TGTGCCAGTAGTATCCAGCGGGGGACAGATACGCAGTATTTT. Residues: CASSIQRGTDTQYF.

The V and J genes are TRBV5-4 and TRBJ2-7, with 8 bases fitting TRBD1. This CDR3 spans 15 amino acids. V trimming: 4 bases; J trimming: 0 bases; junction bases outside the gene matches: 6. The germline V gene has CDR1 SGHNT and CDR2 YYREEE (reference sequence). CDR3 residues: CASSPRQGSSYEQYF. The CDR3 region has the DNA TGTGCCAGCAGCCCACGACAGGGGAGCTCCTACGAGCAGTACTTC. The full variable domain, completed using reference TRBV5-4 and TRBJ2-7, is ETGVTQSPTHLIKTRGQQVTLRCSSQSGHNTVSWYQQALGQGPQFIFQYYREEENGRGNFPPRFSGLQFPNYSSELNVNALELDDSALYLCASSPRQGSSYEQYFGPGTRLTVT.

The gene calls are TRBV4-2 and TRBJ1-4, with D unclear. The CDR3 covers 14 residues. The V gene lost 5 bases and the J gene lost 8 bases, with 15 bases spanning the gap. CDR1 is LGHNA, CDR2 YNFKEQ, per germline. CDR3 sequence reads: CASSEPPNQEKLFF. The CDR3 coding sequence is TGTGCCAGCAGCGAACCCCCAAACCAGGAAAAACTGTTTTTT.

The chain is built from TRBV7-9 and TRBJ1-1; TRBD1 agrees at 7 bases. J gave up 5 bases and V 1 base, and 7 bases lay outside the gene matches. CDR1 and CDR2 (germline): SEHNR, FQNEAQ (reference sequence). This CDR3 contains 15 residues. CDR3 region: CASSLEAGGLTEAFF. Written as DNA, the CDR3 is TGTGCCAGCAGCTTAGAGGCAGGGGGTCTAACTGAAGCTTTCTTT.

The chain links TRBV19 to TRBJ2-7, with D maybe TRBD1 (6 bases). The V end lost 6 bases, the J end lost 3 bases, and 18 bases lay between the germline ends. CDR1 is LNHDA, CDR2 SQIVND, per germline (reference sequence). The CDR3 has 15 amino acids. CDR3 sequence: CASSQTGMARYEQYF. The CDR3 DNA reads as TGTGCCAGTAGCCAAACAGGGATGGCCCGCTACGAGCAGTACTTC.

This chain joins TRBV6-2 or TRBV6-3 and TRBJ2-5, with 7 nucleotides matching TRBD1. Germline V gene lookup returns CDR1 MNHEY and CDR2 SVGEGT. Trimming at V came to 2 bases and at J to 4 bases, leaving 4 bases not matched to a gene. This CDR3 contains 14 residues. CDR3 sequence: CASSYAGGRETQYF. The CDR3 DNA reads as TGTGCCAGCAGTTACGCAGGGGGTCGAGAGACCCAGTACTTC.

This clone is a singleton in its sample. This chain joins TRBV9 and TRBJ2-7; 8 bases line up with TRBD1. From germline, CDR1 is SGDLS and CDR2 YYNGEE. V shed 0 bases and J 2 bases; nucleotides not matched to a gene: 4. This CDR3 has 15 residues. The DNA for the CDR3 is TGTGCCAGCAGCGTAGGGAGACAGGGGACCTACGAGCAGTACTTC. This translates into CASSVGRQGTYEQYF.

The J gene is TRBJ2-1, the V gene TRBV6-2 or TRBV6-3, with D maybe TRBD2 (5 bases). Germline V gene lookup returns CDR1 MNHEY and CDR2 SVGEGT. This CDR3 contains 15 residues. The V end was cut by 2 bases, the J end by 7 bases, with 15 bases between. The CDR3 region is CASSYRHGRGNEQFF. CDR3 nucleotide sequence: TGTGCCAGCAGTTACAGGCACGGTCGGGGTAATGAGCAGTTCTTC.

The table lists this clone with a few counts. The CDR3 here is CASSERGQPGNTIYF. CDR3 sequence (DNA): TGTGCCAGCAGTGAGAGGGGACAGCCGGGGAACACCATATATTTT. The V and J genes are TRBV25-1 and TRBJ1-3; 7 bases align to TRBD1. The CDR3 has 15 amino acids. The V segment lost 3 bases and the J segment 7 bases; nucleotides outside the gene matches: 9. Germline CDR1 MGHDK, CDR2 SYGVNS.

This clone was picked up many times. The rearrangement links TRBV2 to TRBJ2-7, with TRBD1 identical over 12 bases. This CDR3 spans 14 amino acids. CDR1 is SNHLY and CDR2 is FYNNEI in the germline V gene. V was clipped by 5 bases and J by 7 bases; unmatched bases: 6. CDR3 nucleotides: TGTGCCAGCAGTCCGGGACAGGGGGCTTGGGAGCAGTACTTC. This encodes CASSPGQGAWEQYF.

The gene calls are TRBV7-2 and TRBJ2-1, with TRBD2 identical over 9 bases. The CDR3 has 15 residues. CDR1 SGHTA and CDR2 FQGNSA come from the germline V gene. V lost 6 bases to trimming and J lost 10 bases; unmatched junction nucleotides: 13. DNA for the CDR3: TGTGCCAGCAGGCCGCCAGCGGGGGGAACTGTGGAGCAGTTCTTC. This codes for CASRPPAGGTVEQFF.

V gene TRBV1 combines with J gene TRBJ2-2; the DNA was not used to check the table's D call, TRBD2. TRBV1 is annotated as a pseudogene. CDR3 length equals 16 residues. CDR3 coding DNA: TGCACCAGCAGCCACCTCCGCCCGGGGGAACCCGGGGAGCTGTTTTTT. Its translation is CTSSHLRPGEPGELFF.

The chain carries TRBV7-8 and TRBJ2-5; the match to TRBD2 covers 11 bases. Looked up from germline, CDR1 is SGHVS and CDR2 is FQNEAQ. CDR3 size: 17 residues. The ends lost 0 bases at V and 2 bases at J; junction bases unmatched: 5. The CDR3 DNA reads as TGTGCCAGCAGCTTAGCTCCGGGACTAGCGGAACAAGAGACCCAGTACTTC. Translation: CASSLAPGLAEQETQYF. The full variable domain, its missing parts supplied by reference TRBV7-8 and TRBJ2-5, is GAGVSQSPRYKVAKRGQDVALRCDPISGHVSLFWYQQALGQGPEFLTYFQNEAQLDKSGLPSDRFFAERPEGSVSTLKIQRTQQEDSAVYLCASSLAPGLAEQETQYFGPGTRLLVL.

In its sample, this clone was seen once. The genes are TRBV3-1 (or the pseudogene TRBV3-2) and TRBJ2-5; D gene uncertain. V lost 6 bases to trimming and J lost 4 bases, with 6 bases between them. The CDR3 contains 11 residues. Germline V CDR1 and CDR2: LGHDT, YNNKEL (reference sequence). The CDR3 region has the DNA TGTGCCAGCAGGAAGCTAGAGACCCAGTACTTC. This translates into CASRKLETQYF.

This chain links TRBV18 with TRBJ1-4, with D tentatively TRBD1 (6 bases). Germline assignment: CDR1 KGHSH and CDR2 LQKENI. Trimming took 2 bases from V and 0 from J, leaving 13 bases between them. The CDR3 loop spans 17 amino acids. CDR3 sequence (DNA): TGTGCCAGCTCACCAAGACAGGAAGTCCCAACTAATGAAAAACTGTTTTTT. Residues: CASSPRQEVPTNEKLFF.

The V call is TRBV15, the J call TRBJ1-5; a possible D gene is TRBD1 (5 bases). Trimming took 9 bases from V and 5 from J, leaving 8 bases between them. Germline V CDR1 and CDR2: LNHNV, YYDKDF (reference sequence). This CDR3 has 11 residues. The CDR3: CATPGDQPQHF. CDR3 in DNA: TGTGCCACTCCGGGGGATCAGCCCCAGCATTTT.

This clone was seen just once. This chain uses TRBV19 with TRBJ1-2; 7 bases map to TRBD1. Looked up from germline, CDR1 is LNHDA and CDR2 is SQIVND (reference sequence). The CDR3 consists of 16 residues. Trimming removed 0 bases from V and 4 bases from J; junction bases left unmatched: 8. The CDR3 DNA reads as TGTGCCAGTAGTATAGACCCGGGACAGAAGATCTATGGCTACACCTTC. As protein: CASSIDPGQKIYGYTF.